Sequencing of this T cell receptor (beta chain) was carried out in a study of cytomegalovirus exposure and HLA in healthy donors. Sequencing was performed with immunoSEQ multiplex PCR; in TCRdb, only in-frame clones are kept and a portion is missing. Seen here are roughly 150,000 clones, 70% to 90% observed once, and the top ten hold around 5%. The clonotype was recovered from a woman between 25 and 40 years old in good health and CMV-seronegative. The specimen sequenced was PBMCs.

CDR3: CASSPGLGQPQHF. Written as DNA, the CDR3 is TGTGCCAGCTCACCAGGGTTAGGTCAGCCCCAGCATTTT. The chain combines TRBV18 with TRBJ1-5; D gene ambiguous. The germline V gene has CDR1 KGHSH and CDR2 LQKENI. V shed 2 bases and J shed 6 bases, with 8 bases lying between them. The CDR3 has 13 residues.